This entry lists 27 T cell receptor beta chains sequenced from one sample in a study of blood T cell repertoires in COVID-19. The protocol was immunoSEQ multiplex PCR, while the TCRdb copy is restricted to in-frame clones and leaves out a portion. This table has approximately 250,000 clones, approximately 91% appearing once. Specimen: peripheral blood. Receptor source: a man aged 25 to 45 with COVID-19, enrolled during active disease.

This clone showed up just once. The chain links TRBV19 to TRBJ1-2, with D possibly matching TRBD1 (6 bases). This CDR3 contains 15 residues. V lost 6 bases and J lost 4, with 18 bases in between. Germline CDR1 reads LNHDA; CDR2 reads SQIVND (reference sequence). CDR3: CASRQGPPGVYGYTF. The CDR3 coding sequence is TGTGCCAGTAGACAGGGACCGCCTGGGGTCTATGGCTACACCTTC.

The CDR3 loop is CASSEAAQLNSPLHF. The CDR3 nucleotides read TGTGCCAGCAGTGAAGCGGCACAGCTAAATTCACCCCTCCACTTT. The rearrangement links TRBV6-1 to TRBJ1-6, with D uncertain. Trimming took off 0 bases at V and 7 bases at J, with 10 bases between the two ends. The germline V gene has CDR1 MNHNS and CDR2 SASEGT. The CDR3 covers 15 residues.

V is TRBV7-9 and J is TRBJ2-7, with 9 bases fitting TRBD1. CDR3 length: 14 amino acids. Unmatched junction bases numbered 5, after V lost 5 bases and J lost 3 bases. Germline CDR1 is SEHNR and CDR2 is FQNEAQ (reference sequence). The CDR3 DNA sequence: TGTGCCAGCAGCCTCCGGGACAGGGTCTACGAGCAGTACTTC. Amino acid sequence: CASSLRDRVYEQYF.

The rearrangement joins TRBV7-3 to TRBJ2-1, with 7 bases matching TRBD2. V lost 2 bases to trimming and J lost 4 bases; unmatched junction nucleotides: 5. The CDR3 extends over 15 amino acids. The germline V gene has CDR1 SGHTA and CDR2 FQGTGA. DNA of the CDR3: TGTGCCAGCAGCTTAGAAGCGGGGATATACAATGAGCAGTTCTTC. Encoded protein: CASSLEAGIYNEQFF.

The chain links TRBV4-1 to TRBJ1-2; D is unresolved. V dropped 1 base and J dropped 2 bases, with 11 bases sitting between them. This CDR3 has 15 residues. Germline values: CDR1 MGHRA, CDR2 YSYEKL. The CDR3 DNA sequence: TGCGCCAGCAGCCAAGCGGCGGCGGAGAACTATGGCTACACCTTC. Protein: CASSQAAAENYGYTF.

This chain uses TRBV10-2 with TRBJ1-1; D uncertain. Germline-derived CDR1 and CDR2 are WSHSY and SAAADI. The germline V and J ends were trimmed by 7 bases and 0 bases, with 6 bases remaining between them. The CDR3 has 12 amino acids. CDR3 nucleotides: TGCGCCAGCAAAATCTTGAACACTGAAGCTTTCTTT. Its translation: CASKILNTEAFF.

V is TRBV19 and J is TRBJ1-4; tentative D call: TRBD1 (6 bases). Germline V gene data show CDR1 as LNHDA and CDR2 as SQIVND (reference sequence). There are 16 residues in the CDR3. The V end was cut by 3 bases, the J end by 5 bases, with 16 bases between. The CDR3 coding sequence is TGTGCCAGTAGTATCCCGCAGGGGAGTTGGAATGAAAAACTGTTTTTT. It yields the protein CASSIPQGSWNEKLFF.

The J gene is TRBJ2-1, the V gene TRBV7-3; 9 bases line up with TRBD2. The ends lost 5 bases at V and 8 bases at J; junction bases unmatched: 10. Looked up from germline, CDR1 is SGHTA and CDR2 is FQGTGA. The CDR3 consists of 15 residues. CDR3 DNA sequence: TGTGCCAGCAGCCCTACGCGGGGGGGTGAAGATGAGCAGTTCTTC. Translation gives CASSPTRGGEDEQFF. The full variable domain, its missing parts supplied by reference TRBV7-3 and TRBJ2-1, is GAGVSQTPSNKVTEKGKYVELRCDPISGHTALYWYRQSLGQGPEFLIYFQGTGAADDSGLPNDRFFAVRPEGSVSTLKIQRTERGDSAVYLCASSPTRGGEDEQFFGPGTRLTVL.

In its sample, this clone was seen once. This chain joins TRBV19 and TRBJ1-6, with a weak D call TRBD1 (5 bases). Trimming shortened V by 1 base and J by 8 bases, and 12 bases separated the two germline ends. This CDR3 has 15 amino acids. CDR1 is LNHDA and CDR2 is SQIVND in the germline V gene (reference sequence). This chain's CDR3 is CASSIGGLGYSPLHF. The CDR3 region has the DNA TGTGCCAGTAGTATAGGGGGCCTGGGGTATTCACCCCTCCACTTT.

The chain is built from TRBV5-1 and TRBJ1-2; a possible D gene is TRBD1 (6 bases). There are 14 residues in the CDR3. Germline-derived CDR1 and CDR2 are SGHRS and YFSETQ. The V end lost 7 bases, the J end lost 4 bases, and 17 bases lay between the germline ends. The CDR3 bases are TGCGCCAGCCGTTCGGACAGCGGATTCTATGGCTACACCTTC. Residues: CASRSDSGFYGYTF.

V and J are TRBV5-4 and TRBJ2-7; perhaps TRBD1 as D (5 bases). Germline loops: CDR1 SGHNT, CDR2 YYREEE (reference sequence). V lost 1 base, J lost 5 bases, and 10 bases lay in between. The CDR3 length is 13 residues. The CDR3 protein is CASSLQGRDEQYF. CDR3 bases: TGTGCCAGCAGCTTGCAGGGAAGGGACGAGCAGTACTTC.

The chain carries TRBV9 and TRBJ1-5; 8 positions agree with TRBD1. This CDR3 comprises 16 residues. Germline CDR1 reads SGDLS; CDR2 reads YYNGEE. The V gene end was trimmed by 3 bases and the J gene end by 6 bases; junction bases not matched to a gene: 11. The CDR3 here is CASSALQGAIGQPQHF. The CDR3 nucleotides read TGTGCCAGCAGCGCCCTCCAGGGGGCGATTGGTCAGCCCCAGCATTTT.

This chain joins TRBV18 and TRBJ2-1; 12 bases are a match to TRBD2. With 0 bases clipped from V and 4 bases from J, the junction kept 7 bases outside the gene matches. The CDR3 has 18 amino acids. Germline values: CDR1 KGHSH, CDR2 LQKENI. CDR3: CASSPPTSGGLGYNEQFF. Written as DNA, the CDR3 is TGTGCCAGCTCACCACCGACTAGCGGGGGCTTGGGATACAATGAGCAGTTCTTC.

The chain recombines TRBV11-3 with TRBJ2-1; a weak D match, TRBD1 (6 bases). Trimming removed 1 base from V and 1 base from J, with 11 bases in between. The CDR3 runs 16 residues. From germline, CDR1 is SGHNT and CDR2 YENEEA. In DNA form, the CDR3 reads TGTGCCAGCAGCTTAGCGGCAGGGGAATCCTACAATGAGCAGTTCTTC. This translates into CASSLAAGESYNEQFF. Together with reference TRBV11-3 and TRBJ2-1, the CDR3 gives the full variable domain: EAGVVQSPRYKIIEKKQPVAFWCNPISGHNTLYWYLQNLGQGPELLIRYENEEAVDDSQLPKDRFSAERLKGVDSTLKIQPAELGDSAVYLCASSLAAGESYNEQFFGPGTRLTVL.

The count of this clone is one. The gene calls are TRBV19 and TRBJ2-7, with 7 bases that match TRBD1. Germline CDR1 LNHDA, CDR2 SQIVND (reference sequence). V was pared by 11 bases and J by 6 bases, with 10 bases of the junction left unmatched. The CDR3 runs 12 residues. The CDR3 protein is CAGHRGFFEQYF. The DNA of the CDR3 is TGTGCCGGGCACAGGGGTTTCTTCGAGCAGTACTTC.

J is TRBJ1-6 and V is TRBV5-1, with 7 bases matching TRBD1. CDR1 and CDR2 from the germline V gene are SGHRS and YFSETQ. The V and J ends lost 4 bases and 13 bases, in that order; junction bases with no gene match: 8. CDR3 size: 13 residues. CDR3 residues: CASSRQGGSPLHF. Here the CDR3 DNA reads TGCGCCAGCAGCAGGCAGGGGGGTTCTCCCCTCCACTTT.

The DNA of the CDR3 is TGCGCCAGCAGCCCCGCGACGGGACAAGAGACCCAGTACTTC. Translation gives CASSPATGQETQYF. The chain has TRBV5-1 and TRBJ2-5; D possibly corresponds to TRBD2 (5 bases). Per germline, CDR1 SGHRS and CDR2 YFSETQ. This CDR3 is 14 amino acids long. V was pared by 4 bases and J by 2 bases, with 12 bases between.

The V gene is TRBV30, the J gene TRBJ1-2; TRBD1 aligns across 8 bases. This CDR3 spans 12 amino acids. CDR1 is GTSNPN, CDR2 SVGIG, per germline (reference sequence). The trim removed 4 bases at V and 7 bases at J, leaving 5 bases unmatched. CDR3 loop: CAWNPGGGGYTF. CDR3 DNA: TGTGCCTGGAACCCAGGGGGCGGTGGCTACACCTTC.

The gene calls are TRBV7-9 and TRBJ2-5; 8 bases line up with TRBD2. The CDR3 contains 15 residues. Germline V gene data show CDR1 as SEHNR and CDR2 as FQNEAQ (reference sequence). With 5 bases clipped from V and 1 base from J, the junction kept 6 bases outside the gene matches. The CDR3 bases are TGTGCCAGCAGCGGAACGGGGGGGCCCCAAGAGACCCAGTACTTC. It specifies CASSGTGGPQETQYF.

In nucleotides, the CDR3 is TGTGCCAGCAGTTCCCGGGACAGGGGTGGGGAGACCCAGTACTTC. It codes for CASSSRDRGGETQYF. The chain links TRBV27 to TRBJ2-5, with 10 bases aligning to TRBD1. Germline V gene lookup returns CDR1 MNHEY and CDR2 SMNVEV (reference sequence). The CDR3 consists of 15 residues. The trim removed 4 bases at V and 5 bases at J, leaving 7 bases unmatched.

The chain links TRBV12-5 to TRBJ2-2; D is possibly TRBD2 (6 bases). CDR1 and CDR2 from the germline V gene are LGHNT and FRNRAP. The ends were cut back, 6 bases at V and 5 bases at J, with 13 bases in the middle. This CDR3 has 14 amino acids. The CDR3 DNA follows: TGTGCTAGTGGAAATGCGGGGTATACCGGGGAGCTGTTTTTT. Translated, it gives CASGNAGYTGELFF.

The chain uses TRBV20-1 and TRBJ2-3; 8 bases line up with TRBD2. Germline CDR1 is DFQATT and CDR2 is SNEGSKA (reference sequence). This CDR3 has 15 residues. The junction had 12 bases not matched to a gene; V was cut back by 3 bases and J by 7 bases. The CDR3 sequence: CSASMGGGSRHTQYF. The CDR3 DNA reads TGCAGTGCTAGTATGGGCGGGGGGTCACGGCATACGCAGTATTTT.

This clone was detected once. J is TRBJ2-1 and V is TRBV5-1; 11 bases match TRBD2. There are 16 residues in the CDR3. V gave up 0 bases and J gave up 6 bases; unmatched junction bases: 5. Per germline, CDR1 SGHRS and CDR2 YFSETQ. DNA for the CDR3: TGCGCCAGCAGCTTGGGGATAGCGGGGGGGCTCAATGAGCAGTTCTTC. The encoded protein is CASSLGIAGGLNEQFF. Filled out from reference TRBV5-1 and TRBJ2-1, the complete variable domain reads KAGVTQTPRYLIKTRGQQVTLSCSPISGHRSVSWYQQTPGQGLQFLFEYFSETQRNKGNFPGRFSGRQFSNSRSEMNVSTLELGDSALYLCASSLGIAGGLNEQFFGPGTRLTVL.

The rearrangement uses TRBV15 and TRBJ2-5, with 8 bases aligning to TRBD2. The ends lost 1 base at V and 0 bases at J; junction bases unmatched: 7. Germline V gives CDR1 LNHNV, CDR2 YYDKDF (reference sequence). The CDR3 is 17 amino acids. The CDR3 DNA is TGTGCCACCAGCAGAGGGTTGGGCGGGGGGAACCAAGAGACCCAGTACTTC. It translates to CATSRGLGGGNQETQYF.

The V call is TRBV29-1, the J call TRBJ1-3; 7 nucleotides agree with TRBD1. The CDR3 runs to 15 residues. V trimming: 7 bases; J trimming: 0 bases; junction bases outside the gene matches: 9. The germline CDR1 and CDR2 sequences are SQVTM and ANQGSEA. CDR3 residues: CSAILQGVSGNTIYF. CDR3 nucleotide sequence: TGCAGCGCTATACTTCAGGGGGTCTCTGGAAACACCATATATTTT.

This chain joins TRBV5-1 and TRBJ1-3; the match to TRBD1 covers 9 bases. The V segment lost 3 bases and the J segment 3 bases; nucleotides outside the gene matches: 1. The CDR3 totals 14 residues. Germline CDR1 reads SGHRS; CDR2 reads YFSETQ. The CDR3 protein is CASSWTGVGNTIYF. For the CDR3, the DNA is TGCGCCAGCAGCTGGACAGGGGTTGGAAACACCATATATTTT.

The rearrangement links TRBV18 to TRBJ2-1; TRBD2 agrees at 9 bases. Per the germline V gene, CDR1 is KGHSH and CDR2 is LQKENI. The trim removed 1 base at V and 4 bases at J, leaving 2 bases unmatched. CDR3 length equals 15 residues. Written as DNA, the CDR3 is TGTGCCAGCTCACCACTGGCGGGGGGGTACAATGAGCAGTTCTTC. This translates into CASSPLAGGYNEQFF.